A selection of T cell receptor beta chains follows, all from one sample in a study of radiotherapy plus CTLA-4 blockade in lung cancer. Repertoires were generated with immunoSEQ multiplex PCR, while TCRdb's copy carries only in-frame clones and drops some. The sample lists 45,000 to 55,000 clones; 75% to 90% were seen once. This specimen was peripheral blood, taken from a patient treated with radiotherapy plus ipilimumab. These receptors originate from a human donor with non-small cell lung cancer who had stable disease on radiotherapy plus ipilimumab. Each CDR3 is given with its conserved first and last residue. The D gene is left open where the match is weak. The size field is filled for only some rows; it gives once, few, many or a size class.

13	TRBV5-1	TRBJ2-1	-	TRBD2	CASRNSGSNEQFF	TGCGCCAGCAGAAATAGCGGGAGCAATGAGCAGTTCTTC
15	TRBV12-5	TRBJ2-3	-	-	CASGLGIRDTDTQYF	TGTGCTAGTGGTTTGGGGATCAGGGACACAGATACGCAGTATTTT
16	TRBV5-1	TRBJ2-7	-	-	CASSLGRGSRDYEQYF	TGCGCCAGCAGCTTGGGGCGGGGCTCTCGGGACTACGAGCAGTACTTC
17	TRBV7-2	TRBJ2-7	-	TRBD2	CASSTTSGGSFPYEQYF	TGTGCCAGCAGCACGACCTCGGGCGGGAGCTTCCCATACGAGCAGTACTTC
16	TRBV7-9	TRBJ1-4	-	-	CASSSHKTGNNEKLFF	TGTGCCAGCAGCTCGCATAAGACAGGAAATAATGAAAAACTGTTTTTT
18	TRBV11-2	TRBJ2-3	once	TRBD2	CASRGGVAGGRSTDTQYF	TGTGCCAGCAGGGGGGGGGTAGCGGGAGGGCGTAGCACAGATACGCAGTATTTT
13	TRBV30	TRBJ2-7	-	-	CAWSVGDTYEQYF	TGTGCCTGGAGTGTCGGGGATACCTACGAGCAGTACTTC
14	TRBV11-2	TRBJ1-1	-	TRBD1	CASSSLTGIGEAFF	TGTGCCAGCAGTTCACTGACAGGGATAGGTGAAGCTTTCTTT
14	TRBV7-2	TRBJ2-7	-	-	CASSLDPTVYEQYF	TGTGCCAGCAGCTTAGATCCGACAGTCTACGAGCAGTACTTC
17	TRBV7-9	TRBJ2-7	-	-	CASSFPLKTGRTYEQYF	TGTGCCAGCAGCTTCCCTCTTAAGACAGGTAGGACCTACGAGCAGTACTTC
15	TRBV28	TRBJ2-4	-	-	CASMSHGSQQNIQYF	TGTGCCAGCATGAGTCACGGTTCACAGCAAAACATTCAGTACTTC
14	TRBV19	TRBJ1-2	-	TRBD1	CASSMRDRGGGYTF	TGTGCCAGTAGTATGAGGGACAGGGGAGGCGGCTACACCTTC
16	TRBV5-1	TRBJ2-2	-	-	CASSPWEGAGTGELFF	TGCGCCAGCAGCCCGTGGGAAGGTGCGGGCACCGGGGAGCTGTTTTTT
14	TRBV27	TRBJ1-1	-	-	CASSRDRLNTEAFF	TGTGCCAGCAGTAGAGACAGGTTGAACACTGAAGCTTTCTTT
16	TRBV11-2	TRBJ2-1	-	TRBD2	CASSVRLAGDYNEQFF	TGTGCCAGCAGCGTCAGACTAGCGGGAGATTACAATGAGCAGTTCTTC
15	TRBV27	TRBJ2-5	few	-	CASSLAIGLQETQYF	TGTGCCAGCAGTTTAGCTATCGGACTTCAAGAGACCCAGTACTTC
12	TRBV10-3	TRBJ1-5	-	-	CAISRTEEPQHF	TGTGCCATCAGTCGGACGGAGGAGCCCCAGCATTTT
16	TRBV4-3	TRBJ2-3	-	-	CASSQDQQGHTDTQYF	TGCGCCAGCAGCCAGGACCAACAGGGACACACAGATACGCAGTATTTT
16	TRBV15	TRBJ1-2	-	TRBD1	CATSSAGTAKYYGYTF	TGTGCCACCAGCAGTGCCGGGACAGCCAAGTACTATGGCTACACCTTC
19	TRBV2	TRBJ1-2	-	-	CASSYTGTHSKKVNYGYTF	TGTGCCAGCAGTTACACCGGGACACATTCAAAAAAGGTTAACTATGGCTACACCTTC
16	TRBV2	TRBJ1-3	-	-	CASSPGGGSSGNTIYF	TGTGCCAGCAGCCCCGGGGGAGGGAGCTCTGGAAACACCATATATTTT
18	TRBV5-1	TRBJ2-1	-	-	CASSAAVRYLARRNEQFF	TGCGCCAGCAGCGCCGCGGTGAGGTACCTAGCGAGAAGGAATGAGCAGTTCTTC
16	TRBV4-3	TRBJ2-7	-	-	CASSQDLGGASYEQYF	TGCGCCAGCAGCCAAGATCTAGGGGGGGCCTCCTACGAGCAGTACTTC
15	TRBV9	TRBJ2-2	-	-	CASSVVGSSPGELFF	TGTGCCAGCAGCGTAGTTGGTAGTTCGCCCGGGGAGCTGTTTTTT
15	TRBV9	TRBJ2-7	-	TRBD2	CASSVEPAGVYEQYF	TGTGCCAGCAGCGTAGAGCCAGCGGGAGTATACGAGCAGTACTTC
13	TRBV19	TRBJ1-2	-	-	CASLGTLAYGYTF	TGTGCCAGCTTAGGGACACTCGCCTATGGCTACACCTTC
12	TRBV6-1	TRBJ1-2	-	TRBD1	CASSETGGGYTF	TGTGCCAGCAGTGAGACAGGGGGTGGCTACACCTTC
12	TRBV14	TRBJ2-5	-	-	CASSQGTTTQYF	TGTGCCAGCAGCCAAGGGACTACGACCCAGTACTTC
15	TRBV19	TRBJ1-2	-	-	CASSITPGNFYGYTF	TGTGCCAGTAGTATAACTCCGGGGAACTTTTATGGCTACACCTTC
16	TRBV9	TRBJ2-3	-	-	CASSVLRQEDRDTQYF	TGTGCCAGCAGCGTCCTCAGACAGGAGGATAGGGATACGCAGTATTTT
12	TRBV7-9	TRBJ2-1	-	-	CASSFLYNEQFF	TGTGCCAGCAGCTTTCTATACAATGAGCAGTTCTTC